Listed below are T cell receptor beta chains from one sample, sequenced in a study of blood T cell repertoires in COVID-19. TCRdb's table, derived via immunoSEQ multiplex PCR, lists solely in-frame clones and lacks some. The sample includes hundreds of thousands of clones, about 87% of them seen just once. Sequenced: peripheral blood. These TCRs come from a woman aged 50 to 65 with COVID-19, enrolled during active disease. The CDR3 runs from the conserved cysteine through the conserved F or W. A D gene is named only where the DNA matches it firmly. Size is stated for part of the rows, as once, few or many counts, or as a class when the clone is expanded.

TRBD1	TRBV19	-	TRBJ2-2	CASSAPDRAGELFF	TGTGCCAGTTCCGCCCCGGACAGGGCCGGGGAGCTGTTTTTT
-	TRBV24-1	-	TRBJ2-1	CATARPGLNEQFF	TGTGCCACCGCCAGACCAGGTCTCAATGAGCAGTTCTTC
-	TRBV27	-	TRBJ2-2	CATLYRSTGELFF	TGTGCCACCTTGTACAGGAGCACCGGGGAGCTGTTTTTT
-	TRBV7-2	-	TRBJ2-1	CASSFPLSYNEQFF	TGTGCCAGCAGCTTCCCACTTTCCTACAATGAGCAGTTCTTC
-	TRBV11-2	-	TRBJ1-1	CASSWGRVGTEAFF	TGTGCCAGCAGCTGGGGGAGGGTCGGCACTGAAGCTTTCTTT
-	TRBV4-2	-	TRBJ2-7	CASSLLRGLGYEVEQYF	TGTGCCAGCAGCCTTTTGCGGGGCTTGGGCTATGAGGTAGAGCAGTACTTC
-	TRBV6-1	-	TRBJ1-1	CASSEIAVTEAFF	TGTGCCAGCAGTGAGATAGCAGTTACTGAAGCTTTCTTT
-	TRBV30	-	TRBJ1-2	CATGSRYGYTF	TGCGCTACAGGGTCTCGCTATGGCTACACCTTC
-	TRBV30	-	TRBJ1-1	CAWSRLAVNTEAFF	TGTGCCTGGAGTCGCCTCGCGGTGAACACTGAAGCTTTCTTT
TRBD1	TRBV14	-	TRBJ1-6	CASSHPGGGADSPLHF	TGTGCCAGCAGCCACCCTGGAGGGGGCGCCGATTCACCCCTCCACTTT
-	TRBV5-1	-	TRBJ1-1	CASSGGTQVSTEAFF	TGCGCCAGCAGCGGGGGGACCCAAGTCAGCACTGAAGCTTTCTTT
-	TRBV7-9	-	TRBJ2-3	CASSPRGASTDTQYF	TGTGCCAGCAGCCCAAGGGGCGCTAGCACAGATACGCAGTATTTT
TRBD2	TRBV6-1	-	TRBJ2-5	CASSEPGLAEETQYF	TGTGCCAGCAGTGAACCGGGGCTAGCGGAAGAGACCCAGTACTTC
-	TRBV19	-	TRBJ1-2	CATTAEGKTNYGYTF	TGTGCCACCACCGCTGAGGGTAAAACTAACTATGGCTACACCTTC
-	TRBV7-9	few	TRBJ1-1	CASSSPGGARTEAFF	TGTGCCAGCAGCTCCCCGGGGGGGGCACGGACTGAAGCTTTCTTT
TRBD1	TRBV5-6	-	TRBJ1-2	CASSGDRVAYGYTF	TGTGCCAGCAGCGGGGACAGGGTGGCCTATGGCTACACCTTC
-	TRBV7-2	once	TRBJ1-3	CASSLYGNTIYF	TGTGCCAGCAGCTTATATGGAAACACCATATATTTT
-	TRBV3-1/TRBV3-2	-	TRBJ2-5	CASSPRAGQETQYF	TGTGCCAGCAGCCCCCGGGCGGGTCAAGAGACCCAGTACTTC
-	TRBV2	once	TRBJ1-2	CASTRRVSDGYTF	TGTGCCAGCACTCGGAGGGTTTCGGATGGCTACACCTTC
-	TRBV7-8	-	TRBJ2-7	CASRPGEGSEQYF	TGTGCCAGCCGCCCAGGGGAAGGGAGCGAGCAGTACTTC
TRBD1	TRBV11-2	few	TRBJ1-2	CASSLGTGEVAIYYGYTF	TGTGCCAGCAGCTTAGGTACAGGGGAGGTGGCCATATACTATGGCTACACCTTC
-	TRBV24-1	-	TRBJ2-1	CATSDPLVKYDNEQFF	TGTGCCACCAGTGACCCGCTAGTAAAGTACGACAATGAGCAGTTCTTC
-	TRBV7-2	-	TRBJ2-3	CASSSTFRDTQYF	TGTGCCAGCAGCTCAACCTTCAGGGATACGCAGTATTTT
TRBD1	TRBV5-1	-	TRBJ1-1	CASSGNRGPNTEAFF	TGCGCCAGCAGCGGGAACAGGGGGCCAAACACTGAAGCTTTCTTT
-	TRBV27	-	TRBJ1-5	CASSVDSINQPQHF	TGTGCCAGCAGTGTGGACAGTATCAATCAGCCCCAGCATTTT
-	TRBV5-1	-	TRBJ1-4	CASSLMNPGGEKLFF	TGCGCCAGCAGCTTGATGAACCCAGGAGGTGAAAAACTGTTTTTT
TRBD2	TRBV11-2	-	TRBJ2-1	CASSWASGTNEQFF	TGTGCCAGCAGCTGGGCTAGCGGGACCAATGAGCAGTTCTTC
-	TRBV7-9	once	TRBJ2-5	CASREQGFQETQYF	TGTGCCAGCAGAGAACAGGGTTTCCAAGAGACCCAGTACTTC
-	TRBV28	-	TRBJ1-2	CASSLDFRDWDGPYYGYTF	TGTGCCAGCAGTTTAGATTTCAGGGATTGGGATGGGCCTTACTATGGCTACACCTTC
-	TRBV4-1	-	TRBJ1-4	CASSQDSGGTNEKLFF	TGCGCCAGCAGCCAGGACTCAGGCGGAACTAATGAAAAACTGTTTTTT
TRBD1	TRBV5-5	-	TRBJ2-1	CASSITGGSYNEQFF	TGTGCCAGCAGCATAACAGGGGGCTCCTACAATGAGCAGTTCTTC
TRBD2	TRBV11-2	-	TRBJ2-1	CASSLDRLAGTYNEQFF	TGTGCCAGCAGCTTAGATCGGCTAGCGGGAACCTACAATGAGCAGTTCTTC
TRBD1	TRBV5-4	-	TRBJ2-2	CASSTTGGRALFF	TGTGCCAGCAGCACCACAGGGGGCAGAGCGCTGTTTTTT
TRBD1	TRBV4-1	-	TRBJ1-1	CASSHPGQGAGEAFF	TGCGCCAGCAGCCACCCCGGACAGGGGGCAGGTGAAGCTTTCTTT